Detailed here is one T cell receptor (beta chain). The CDR3 is made up of 13 amino acids. Germline V gene data show CDR1 as DFQATT and CDR2 as SNEGSKA (reference sequence). The V end was cut by 7 bases, the J end by 2 bases, with 12 bases between. MiXCR, run by TCRdb on the reads, gives a single entry per CDR3 protein. The sample contains 200,000 to 250,000 distinct CDR3 sequences, roughly an eighth of which appear only once. The record originates from a study of T cell repertoires in cytomegalovirus infection. Sequencing was carried out using PBMCs. The receptor was isolated from a human donor in good health (CMV status not recorded). Some clones in this sample may be carry-over from other donors' samples. This chain connects TRBV20-1 to TRBJ2-1, with D perhaps matching TRBD2 (7 bases). The CDR3, as DNA: TGCAGTGTGGGCGGGGGCGCCTACAATGAGCAGTTCTTC. It is translated as CSVGGGAYNEQFF.